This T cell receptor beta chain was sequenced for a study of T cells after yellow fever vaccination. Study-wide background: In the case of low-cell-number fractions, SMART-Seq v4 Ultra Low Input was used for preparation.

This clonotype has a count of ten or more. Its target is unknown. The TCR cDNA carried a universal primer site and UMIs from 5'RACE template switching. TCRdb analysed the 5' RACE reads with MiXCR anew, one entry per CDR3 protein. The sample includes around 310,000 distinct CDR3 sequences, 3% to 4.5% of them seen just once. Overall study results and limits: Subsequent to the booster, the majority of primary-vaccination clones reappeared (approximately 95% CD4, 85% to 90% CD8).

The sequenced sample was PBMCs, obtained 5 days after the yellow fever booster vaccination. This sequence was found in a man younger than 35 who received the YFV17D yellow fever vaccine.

This chain's CDR3 is CASSLDPGGNYGYTF. The CDR3, as DNA: TGTGCCAGCAGCTTAGATCCAGGGGGGAACTATGGCTACACCTTC. The genes are TRBV11-2 and TRBJ1-2; the match to TRBD1 covers 7 bases. The CDR3 loop spans 15 amino acids. The trim removed 0 bases at V and 2 bases at J, leaving 3 bases unmatched. Germline V gene data show CDR1 as SGHAT and CDR2 as FQNNGV.